Presented here are 24 T cell receptor beta chains from one specimen sequenced in a study of blood T cell repertoires in COVID-19. Sequencing used immunoSEQ multiplex PCR; TCRdb keeps in-frame clones, though not all of them. The table includes roughly 290,000 clones, 70% to 90% detected once. Specimen: peripheral blood. Receptor source: a woman aged 25 to 39 who had recovered from COVID-19.

This clone was recorded a few times. The rearrangement links TRBV9 to TRBJ1-3; no clear D. This CDR3 is 19 amino acids long. With 4 bases removed from V and 0 bases from J, the gap between germline ends came to 23 bases. The germline CDR1 and CDR2 sequences are SGDLS and YYNGEE. The CDR3 is CASSHPPGYGGTSGNTIYF. The CDR3 DNA follows: TGTGCCAGCAGCCACCCACCCGGTTACGGAGGAACCTCTGGAAACACCATATATTTT.

The rearrangement uses TRBV28 and TRBJ2-1; 8 nucleotides align to TRBD1. Trimming took 6 bases from V and 7 from J; bases not matched to a gene: 5. The CDR3 sequence is 13 residues long. Germline CDR1 reads MDHEN; CDR2 reads SYDVKM. CDR3 loop: CASSRQGINEQFF. The CDR3 DNA follows: TGTGCCAGCAGCCGACAGGGGATAAATGAGCAGTTCTTC.

This chain uses TRBV19 with TRBJ2-7; TRBD2 matches at 12 bases. The length of the CDR3 is 16 residues. Per the germline V gene, CDR1 is LNHDA and CDR2 is SQIVND (reference sequence). Germline trimming cut 5 bases from V and 3 bases from J; bases unmatched to any gene: 8. CDR3 DNA sequence: TGTGCCAGTAGTCCCGCACTAGCGGGAGGATTCTACGAGCAGTACTTC. Its translation is CASSPALAGGFYEQYF.

The chain combines TRBV5-6 with TRBJ1-2; D might be TRBD1 (6 bases). CDR3 length: 15 amino acids. Germline loops: CDR1 SGHDT, CDR2 YYEEEE. Deletions cut 0 bases from V and 5 bases from J, with 14 bases between. As DNA, the CDR3 is TGTGCCAGCAGCTTGGCCGGCGGGGGCGGATATGGCTACACCTTC. Protein product: CASSLAGGGGYGYTF.

The chain has TRBV19 and TRBJ1-1; D might be TRBD1 (6 bases). CDR3 size: 15 residues. Trimming took off 1 base at V and 4 bases at J, with 13 bases between the two ends. Germline values: CDR1 LNHDA, CDR2 SQIVND (reference sequence). As DNA, the CDR3 is TGTGCCAGTAGTATAGGTACAGGGAGAGGCACTGAAGCTTTCTTT. Protein: CASSIGTGRGTEAFF.

This chain links TRBV29-1 with TRBJ1-3, with no clear D. Germline V gene lookup returns CDR1 SQVTM and CDR2 ANQGSEA. The CDR3 totals 14 residues. V lost 1 base and J 7 bases, leaving 14 bases between the germline ends. CDR3 DNA: TGCAGCGTTGAAGTCCCGAATAAGAGGAACACCATATATTTT. Translating gives CSVEVPNKRNTIYF.

With respect to this clone: A read error may account for a junction end that differs from germline. The rearrangement links TRBV7-7 to TRBJ2-5; TRBD1 aligns across 7 bases. Germline V gene data show CDR1 as SSHAT and CDR2 as FNYEAQ (reference sequence). The CDR3 length is 15 residues. Written as DNA, the CDR3 is TGTGCTAGCAGCTTAGTTGGGGACAGCAGAGAGACCCAGTACTTC. Its translation is CASSLVGDSRETQYF.

J is TRBJ2-7 and V is TRBV7-9; D gene ambiguous. V was trimmed by 5 bases and J by 0 bases, leaving 17 bases between them. CDR1 and CDR2 (germline): SEHNR, FQNEAQ (reference sequence). The CDR3 sequence is 16 residues long. This chain's CDR3 is CASSRLFSESSYEQYF. The CDR3 nucleotides are TGTGCCAGCAGCCGGTTATTTTCGGAGAGCTCCTACGAGCAGTACTTC.

V and J are TRBV15 and TRBJ1-1; tentatively, D is TRBD1 (5 bases). Germline V gene sequence: CDR1 LNHNV, CDR2 YYDKDF (reference sequence). The CDR3 consists of 15 residues. Trimming left V 0 bases short and J 6 bases short, with 14 bases between. CDR3 nucleotides: TGTGCCACCAGCAGAGATAGGGGTAAATGGGCTGAAGCTTTCTTT. Translation: CATSRDRGKWAEAFF.

As concerns this clone: Other DNA sequences in the sample encode the same CDR3. The chain joins TRBV4-2 to TRBJ2-2; D remains unclear. The CDR3 has 14 amino acids. With 0 bases removed from V and 3 bases from J, the gap between germline ends came to 5 bases. Germline V gene data show CDR1 as LGHNA and CDR2 as YNFKEQ. The CDR3, as DNA: TGTGCCAGCAGCCAAGACCCTGACACCGGGGAGCTGTTTTTT. This codes for CASSQDPDTGELFF.

This clone occurred once. CDR3 sequence (DNA): TGTGCCAGCAGCCGGACAGGGGAGGAAGCTTTCTTT. Protein product: CASSRTGEEAFF. The chain is built from TRBV7-8 and TRBJ1-1; 9 bases map to TRBD1. Trimming removed 5 bases from V and 8 bases from J; junction bases left unmatched: 3. Germline loops: CDR1 SGHVS, CDR2 FQNEAQ. This CDR3 contains 12 residues.

The chain recombines TRBV5-5 with TRBJ2-1; TRBD2 matches 7 bases. The CDR3 sequence is 14 residues long. Unmatched junction bases numbered 9, after V lost 3 bases and J lost 9 bases. CDR1 is SGHKS, CDR2 YYEKEE, per germline (reference sequence). CDR3 region: CASSWEGPGGEQFF. CDR3 in DNA: TGTGCCAGCAGCTGGGAGGGTCCGGGCGGTGAGCAGTTCTTC.

The chain recombines TRBV12-3 or TRBV12-4 with TRBJ1-1; D possibly corresponds to TRBD1 (6 bases). V lost 7 bases and J 7 bases, leaving 10 bases between the germline ends. The CDR3 has 11 amino acids. In DNA, the CDR3 is TGTGCCAGCAATAGGGGGTTTGAAGCTTTCTTT. It yields the protein CASNRGFEAFF.

CDR3 residues: CATSSRLAPGYNEQFF. CDR3 nucleotides: TGTGCCACCAGCAGCAGACTAGCCCCCGGGTACAATGAGCAGTTCTTC. The chain joins TRBV15 to TRBJ2-1, with 7 nucleotides matching TRBD2. The germline V gene has CDR1 LNHNV and CDR2 YYDKDF (reference sequence). V lost 3 bases, J lost 4 bases, and 9 bases stayed unmatched. CDR3 size: 16 residues.

The sample holds a few counts of this clone. The rearrangement uses TRBV28 and TRBJ1-2, with 7 positions matching TRBD1. V was clipped by 1 base and J by 6 bases; unmatched bases: 14. The germline gives CDR1 MDHEN, CDR2 SYDVKM. This CDR3 contains 17 residues. CDR3 residues: CASSLLSKTGLEDGYTF. Written as DNA, the CDR3 is TGTGCCAGCAGTTTATTAAGCAAGACAGGGTTGGAAGATGGCTACACCTTC.

The genes are TRBV7-2 and TRBJ2-2, with D possibly being TRBD2 (6 bases). There are 13 residues in the CDR3. Trimming left V 5 bases short and J 6 bases short, with 10 bases between. The germline V gene has CDR1 SGHTA and CDR2 FQGNSA. The CDR3 spells CASSRREAGELFF. CDR3 nucleotides: TGTGCCAGCAGCCGCAGGGAGGCCGGGGAGCTGTTTTTT.

V usage is TRBV7-9 and J usage is TRBJ1-4; weak D call: TRBD1 (5 bases). The CDR3 loop spans 16 amino acids. V was cut by 2 bases and J by 0 bases, with 10 bases left in between. Germline CDR1 SEHNR, CDR2 FQNEAQ (reference sequence). The CDR3 here is CASSLTGSPTNEKLFF. The DNA of the CDR3 is TGTGCCAGCAGCTTAACAGGTTCCCCAACTAATGAAAAACTGTTTTTT.

The chain carries TRBV9 and TRBJ2-1; 15 bases are shared with TRBD2. CDR1 and CDR2 from the germline V gene are SGDLS and YYNGEE. The CDR3 runs to 17 residues. Trimming at V came to 2 bases and at J to 3 bases, leaving 3 bases not matched to a gene. CDR3 in DNA: TGTGCCAGCAGCGTCGGGACTAGCGGGAGGATCTACAATGAGCAGTTCTTC. Protein: CASSVGTSGRIYNEQFF.

The J gene is TRBJ2-1, the V gene TRBV21-1; whether TRBD2, the table's D call, matches the DNA was not checked. TRBV21-1 is tagged as a pseudogene. The CDR3 has 15 residues. For the CDR3, the DNA is TGTGCCAGCAGTGGAAGGGGAGGGCCCTACAATGAGCAGTTCTTC. This gives the protein CASSGRGGPYNEQFF.

V and J are TRBV7-3 and TRBJ1-2; the D gene is possibly TRBD1 (6 bases). The CDR3 extends over 11 amino acids. The V and J ends lost 8 bases and 6 bases respectively, with 10 bases between them. Germline V gene data show CDR1 as SGHTA and CDR2 as FQGTGA. In DNA, the CDR3 is TGTGCCAGCGGGGGCGGTGATGGCTACACCTTC. It is translated as CASGGGDGYTF.

The V gene is TRBV27, the J gene TRBJ1-3, with no clear D. Germline V CDR1 and CDR2: MNHEY, SMNVEV (reference sequence). V was cut by 5 bases and J by 1 base, with 18 bases left in between. This CDR3 is built from 17 residues. In DNA, the CDR3 is TGTGCCAGCAGTCCCCTCCGGAATTCCGGGTCTGGAAACACCATATATTTT. Its translation is CASSPLRNSGSGNTIYF.

The CDR3 reads CASSLRKGAEAFF. The CDR3 DNA follows: TGTGCCAGCAGCTTACGTAAGGGGGCTGAAGCTTTCTTT. The gene calls are TRBV7-2 and TRBJ1-1; D possibly corresponds to TRBD1 (6 bases). V was trimmed by 2 bases and J by 6 bases, leaving 10 bases between them. Germline V lookup: CDR1 SGHTA, CDR2 FQGNSA. This CDR3 has 13 amino acids.

V usage is TRBV11-2 and J usage is TRBJ2-1; TRBD1 agrees at 7 bases. The germline V gene encodes CDR1 SGHAT and CDR2 FQNNGV. The CDR3 has 16 residues. V shed 5 bases and J 5 bases; nucleotides not matched to a gene: 12. The CDR3 bases are TGTGCCAGCAGCCCCCGACAGGGACCCACTGACAATGAGCAGTTCTTC. It yields the protein CASSPRQGPTDNEQFF. Together with reference TRBV11-2 and TRBJ2-1, the CDR3 gives the full variable domain: EAGVAQSPRYKIIEKRQSVAFWCNPISGHATLYWYQQILGQGPKLLIQFQNNGVVDDSQLPKDRFSAERLKGVDSTLKIQPAKLEDSAVYLCASSPRQGPTDNEQFFGPGTRLTVL.

This chain connects TRBV9 to TRBJ2-7; 10 bases map to TRBD1. After removal of 4 bases from V and 7 bases from J, the junction contained 17 bases not matched to a gene. The V gene's germline CDR1 is SGDLS and CDR2 YYNGEE. The CDR3 is 17 residues long. This chain's CDR3 is CASSPSHRDRGLGEQYF. The CDR3 nucleotides read TGTGCCAGCAGCCCATCCCACCGGGACAGGGGTCTAGGGGAGCAGTACTTC.